These T cell receptor beta chains were read from a single sample in a study of T cells in Graves' hyperthyroidism and ophthalmopathy. TCRdb processed the multiplex PCR reads anew with MiXCR; each CDR3 protein has one entry. The sample lists under 350,000 distinct CDR3 sequences, 15% to 20% occurring once. The sequencing sample was made of blood. The receptors stem from a woman between 45 and 60 years old with Graves' hyperthyroidism. Each CDR3 is given with its conserved first and last residue. The D gene is left open where the match is weak. The size field is filled for only some rows; it gives once, few, many or a size class.

V gene	J gene	clone size	D gene	CDR3 DNA	CDR3 protein
TRBV20-1	TRBJ1-1	many	TRBD1	TGCAGTGCTAGTGGACAGGGAGAAGCTTTCTTT	CSASGQGEAFF
TRBV28	TRBJ2-1	NA	NA	TGTGCCAGCAGTAGCCCCCCCACTAGTTTTTCCTACAATGAGCAGTTCTTC	CASSSPPTSFSYNEQFF
TRBV10-3	TRBJ2-1	NA	TRBD2	TGTGCCATCAGTGAGACTAGCGGGGGGGCTCTGAATGAGCAGTTCTTC	CAISETSGGALNEQFF
TRBV12-3/TRBV12-4	TRBJ1-5	many	NA	TGTGCCAGCAGTTTAGGTTGGGATCAGCCCCAGCATTTT	CASSLGWDQPQHF
TRBV25-1	TRBJ2-5	NA	TRBD2	TGTGCCAGCAGTGAATGGGGCGGGAGGGCCGAGACCCAGTACTTC	CASSEWGGRAETQYF
TRBV25-1	TRBJ1-4	NA	TRBD1	TGTGCCAGCAGCGAGGGAGGGACAGGGGTTGAAAAACTGTTTTTT	CASSEGGTGVEKLFF
TRBV28	TRBJ2-3	NA	NA	TGTGCCAGCAGTTATCAGGGAGACACAGATACGCAGTATTTT	CASSYQGDTDTQYF
TRBV29-1	TRBJ2-1	few	TRBD2	TGCAGCGTTGAAGATTATAGCGGGAGTATCGATGAGCAGTTCTTC	CSVEDYSGSIDEQFF
TRBV19	TRBJ2-1	few	NA	TGTGCCAGCGGCTGGGCCCCTTCGAGTGAGCAGTTCTTC	CASGWAPSSEQFF
TRBV28	TRBJ1-6	many	TRBD1	TGTGCCAGCAGTCAGGGGGGCTCTTATTTTGCCCTCCACTTT	CASSQGGSYFALHF
TRBV20-1	TRBJ2-6	NA	NA	TGCAGTGCTACGTACGTCGGCTCTGGGGCCAACGTCCTGACTTTC	CSATYVGSGANVLTF
TRBV5-1	TRBJ2-1	many	NA	TGCGCCAGCAGCTTGACTAGCTTGAGCAATGAGCAGTTCTTC	CASSLTSLSNEQFF
TRBV6-2/TRBV6-3	TRBJ2-2	NA	TRBD2	TGTGCCAGCACCCTACGTGGGGGGGGAGCGGAGCTGTTTTTT	CASTLRGGGAELFF
TRBV24-1	TRBJ1-1	many	NA	TGTGCCACCAAGGGCCCTAACACTGAAGCTTTCTTT	CATKGPNTEAFF
TRBV10-3	TRBJ1-2	NA	NA	TGTGCCATCAGTGAGTCTGGGGCTGGCTATGGCTACACCTTC	CAISESGAGYGYTF
TRBV20-1	TRBJ2-5	many	TRBD2	TGCAGTGCTAGGGTGGCAGCGGGAGGAATGGAGACCCAGTACTTC	CSARVAAGGMETQYF
TRBV7-2	TRBJ2-3	many	TRBD2	TGTGCCAGCAGCTTCGCGGGAGTGGCAGATACGCAGTATTTT	CASSFAGVADTQYF
TRBV2	TRBJ2-6	NA	NA	TGTGCCAGCAGTGAGTTGGGCTCTGGGGCCAACGTCCTGACTTTC	CASSELGSGANVLTF
TRBV7-8	TRBJ2-5	many	NA	TGTGCCAGCAGCTTAGAGAGAAGCGAGACCCAGTACTTC	CASSLERSETQYF
TRBV18	TRBJ2-5	NA	NA	TGTGCCAGCTCCCTGAACGAGCAAGAGACCCAGTACTTC	CASSLNEQETQYF
TRBV28	TRBJ2-5	many	NA	TGTGCCAGCAGTCGGGCCTTATCCCCGGAGACCCAGTACTTC	CASSRALSPETQYF
TRBV10-3	TRBJ2-1	few	TRBD1	TGTGCCATCGGACGACAGGGGCTGTCTAATGAGCAGTTCTTC	CAIGRQGLSNEQFF
TRBV10-1	TRBJ2-3	NA	TRBD2	TGCGCCAGCAGCCCTACGAGCTCCGGGACTAGCTTAACAGATACGCAGTATTTT	CASSPTSSGTSLTDTQYF